This is a list of T cell receptor beta chains from one sample in a study of response to subunit inactivated influenza vaccine. TCRdb redid the calling of the RT-PCR reads with MiXCR, one entry per CDR3 protein. Of about 530,000 distinct CDR3 sequences listed, 13% are singletons. Source: PBMCs from blood, taken 35 to 45 days after vaccination. All receptors derive from a man aged 45 to 65 who received an inactivated influenza vaccine. Each CDR3 is given with its conserved first and last residue. The D gene is left open where the match is weak. Part of the rows lack a size; the others show once, few, many or a class for expanded clones.

j_call | clone_size | d_call | v_call | cdr3_aa | cdr3_nt
TRBJ2-1 | many | TRBD2 | TRBV12-3/TRBV12-4 | CASSSILAGGGNEQFF | TGTGCCAGCAGTTCTATACTAGCGGGAGGTGGAAATGAGCAGTTCTTC
TRBJ2-1 | - | TRBD1 | TRBV15 | CATSKPRTGEQFF | TGTGCCACCAGCAAACCCAGGACAGGCGAGCAGTTCTTC
TRBJ2-5 | many | - | TRBV19 | CASSKRDQETQYF | TGTGCCAGTAGTAAGCGGGACCAAGAGACCCAGTACTTC
TRBJ2-7 | few | TRBD2 | TRBV20-1 | CSAGVVAGPYEQYF | TGCAGTGCTGGGGTTGTAGCGGGACCCTACGAGCAGTACTTC
TRBJ2-7 | - | TRBD1 | TRBV7-2 | CASSKTGTGVDEQYF | TGTGCCAGCAGTAAAACAGGGACAGGGGTAGACGAGCAGTACTTC
TRBJ1-5 | few | - | TRBV4-3 | CASSHPVTYQPQHF | TGCGCCAGCAGCCATCCGGTAACCTATCAGCCCCAGCATTTT
TRBJ2-7 | few | TRBD2 | TRBV2 | CASRTSGGPLEQYF | TGTGCCAGCAGAACTAGCGGGGGACCCCTCGAGCAGTACTTC
TRBJ1-6 | few | TRBD1 | TRBV3-1 | CASSIPGGYNSPLHF | TGTGCCAGCAGCATTCCAGGGGGCTATAATTCACCCCTCCACTTT
TRBJ2-7 | few | - | TRBV20-1 | CSARELRGLSSYEQYF | TGCAGTGCTAGGGAACTCCGGGGCTTAAGCTCCTACGAGCAGTACTTC
TRBJ2-3 | - | TRBD1 | TRBV6-2/TRBV6-3 | CASSQDRATQYF | TGTGCCAGCAGCCAAGACAGGGCTACGCAGTATTTT
TRBJ2-1 | - | - | TRBV12-3/TRBV12-4 | CASSFGWGVNEQFF | TGTGCCAGCAGTTTCGGTTGGGGAGTCAATGAGCAGTTCTTC
TRBJ2-2 | many | - | TRBV29-1 | CSTWTDTGELFF | TGCAGCACCTGGACAGACACCGGGGAGCTGTTTTTT
TRBJ2-7 | few | TRBD2 | TRBV7-2 | CASSLLAGGGYEQYF | TGTGCCAGCAGCTTACTAGCTGGGGGGGGCTACGAGCAGTACTTC
TRBJ2-1 | few | - | TRBV6-1 | CASRLKGRYNEQFF | TGTGCCAGCAGACTGAAGGGGCGGTACAATGAGCAGTTCTTC
TRBJ1-1 | many | - | TRBV4-2 | CASSQDSRNTEAFF | TGTGCCAGCAGCCAGGACAGTAGGAACACTGAAGCTTTCTTT
TRBJ2-2 | - | - | TRBV12-3/TRBV12-4 | CASRRQGLSVGTGELFF | TGTGCCAGCCGACGGCAGGGGTTATCAGTAGGCACCGGGGAGCTGTTTTTT
TRBJ2-3 | - | TRBD1 | TRBV12-3/TRBV12-4 | CASTLTKGQGGTDTQYF | TGTGCCAGCACACTGACTAAAGGACAGGGGGGCACAGATACGCAGTATTTT
TRBJ2-1 | many | - | TRBV12-3/TRBV12-4 | CASSSPGRGEQFF | TGTGCCAGCAGTTCTCCCGGACGGGGTGAGCAGTTCTTC
TRBJ2-1 | many | - | TRBV24-1 | CATSARDEQFF | TGTGCCACCAGTGCTCGGGATGAGCAGTTCTTC
TRBJ1-3 | once | - | TRBV6-1 | CASRSGGDTIYF | TGTGCCAGCAGATCTGGGGGGGACACCATATATTTT
TRBJ2-5 | - | - | TRBV7-9 | CASSSPGSRETQYF | TGTGCCAGCAGCTCCCCAGGGTCGCGGGAGACCCAGTACTTC
TRBJ2-1 | few | TRBD1 | TRBV25-1 | CASSEFGGPGQGPYNEQFF | TGTGCCAGCAGTGAATTTGGAGGCCCGGGACAGGGGCCCTACAATGAGCAGTTCTTC
TRBJ1-5 | few | TRBD1 | TRBV6-1 | CASGDRWNQPQHF | TGTGCCAGCGGGGACAGGTGGAATCAGCCCCAGCATTTT
TRBJ2-7 | - | TRBD1 | TRBV5-1 | CASSLDRGQSYEQYF | TGCGCCAGCAGCTTGGATCGGGGACAGTCCTACGAGCAGTACTTC
TRBJ1-1 | - | TRBD1 | TRBV28 | CASSLGKGAGNTEAFF | TGTGCCAGCAGTCTCGGAAAGGGGGCCGGGAACACTGAAGCTTTCTTT